These 30 T cell receptor beta chains share one sample of origin, sequenced in a study of blood T cell repertoires in COVID-19. Repertoires were generated with immunoSEQ multiplex PCR, while TCRdb's copy carries only in-frame clones and drops some. This sample has 150,000 to 200,000 clones, with around 85% found just once. The sequenced sample consisted of peripheral blood. These TCRs come from a human donor with acute or convalescent COVID-19. The donor label of this sample is uncertain.

This clone was counted only a few times. The chain combines TRBV5-4 with TRBJ1-5, with 8 bases aligning to TRBD1. J lost 2 bases, V lost 3 bases, and 4 bases had no gene match. This CDR3 comprises 15 residues. Germline CDR1 and CDR2: SGHNT and YYREEE (reference sequence). The chain's CDR3 is CASSSDRDGNQPQHF. The CDR3 nucleotides are TGTGCCAGCAGCTCGGACAGGGATGGCAATCAGCCCCAGCATTTT.

The sample holds a few counts of this clone. The V gene is TRBV5-1, the J gene TRBJ1-2; no clear D. This CDR3 comprises 14 residues. Germline V gives CDR1 SGHRS, CDR2 YFSETQ. Trimming pared 5 bases from V and 6 bases from J, leaving 17 bases between. The CDR3 DNA is TGCGCCAGCAGAACTTACCCCGGCGGAGATGGCTACACCTTC. Translation: CASRTYPGGDGYTF. The variable domain in full, completed from reference TRBV5-1 and TRBJ1-2, reads KAGVTQTPRYLIKTRGQQVTLSCSPISGHRSVSWYQQTPGQGLQFLFEYFSETQRNKGNFPGRFSGRQFSNSRSEMNVSTLELGDSALYLCASRTYPGGDGYTFGSGTRLTVV.

The chain recombines TRBV4-2 with TRBJ1-5, with 7 bases identical to TRBD1. Germline V gene lookup returns CDR1 LGHNA and CDR2 YNFKEQ. CDR3 length: 16 residues. With 0 bases clipped from V and 2 bases from J, the junction kept 4 bases outside the gene matches. This CDR3 is CASSQDRGFGNQPQHF. The CDR3 DNA reads as TGTGCCAGCAGCCAAGACAGGGGGTTCGGCAATCAGCCCCAGCATTTT.

This sequence joins TRBV18 and TRBJ1-6; 7 positions match TRBD1. The CDR3 consists of 14 residues. The V segment lost 6 bases and the J segment 7 bases; nucleotides outside the gene matches: 6. Looked up from germline, CDR1 is KGHSH and CDR2 is LQKENI. The CDR3 loop reads CASSQDRQNSPLHF. DNA for the CDR3: TGTGCCAGCTCGCAGGACAGGCAGAATTCACCCCTCCACTTT.

This chain links TRBV9 with TRBJ1-2; no reliable D call. Germline CDR1 reads SGDLS; CDR2 reads YYNGEE. Trimming stripped 3 bases from V and 0 bases from J, with 21 bases between. The CDR3 runs 18 residues. The CDR3 nucleotides read TGTGCCAGCAGCGCCCCGGGAGGTCCGAGGGCGCCTAACTATGGCTACACCTTC. Its translation: CASSAPGGPRAPNYGYTF.

V usage is TRBV28 and J usage is TRBJ1-1; TRBD1 might be the D (5 bases). The germline V gene has CDR1 MDHEN and CDR2 SYDVKM. This CDR3 comprises 12 residues. With 8 bases removed from V and 4 bases from J, the gap between germline ends came to 11 bases. CDR3 bases: TGTGCCAGCGGCGTCAGGGTCACTGAAGCTTTCTTT. Amino acids: CASGVRVTEAFF.

In regard to this clone: This sample includes further DNA sequences coding for the same CDR3. The V and J genes are TRBV18 and TRBJ1-1; D is uncertain. CDR3 length: 14 amino acids. V was cut by 2 bases and J by 2 bases, with 9 bases left in between. CDR1 and CDR2 (germline): KGHSH, LQKENI. Here the CDR3 reads CASSPSDKNTEAFF. For the CDR3, the DNA is TGTGCCAGCTCACCAAGTGACAAAAACACTGAAGCTTTCTTT.

The chain links TRBV28 to TRBJ1-2; TRBD1 is a possible D gene (6 bases). The germline V gene encodes CDR1 MDHEN and CDR2 SYDVKM. This CDR3 has 15 residues. Trimming shortened V by 3 bases and J by 8 bases, and 19 bases separated the two germline ends. For the CDR3, the DNA is TGTGCCAGCAGTTTGGGGGTGGGGGCAGGGGCCGGCTACACCTTC. It encodes CASSLGVGAGAGYTF.

The CDR3 DNA follows: TGCAGCGTTGAATCTGGTTACAGAGATACGCAGTATTTT. Translation gives CSVESGYRDTQYF. V usage is TRBV29-1 and J usage is TRBJ2-3; no definite D call. V was cut by 2 bases and J by 5 bases, with 11 bases left in between. The CDR3 totals 13 residues. The V gene's germline CDR1 is SQVTM and CDR2 ANQGSEA.

This chain links TRBV19 with TRBJ1-6, with D uncertain. Trimming removed 8 bases from V and 9 bases from J, with 17 bases in between. Germline loops: CDR1 LNHDA, CDR2 SQIVND (reference sequence). There are 14 residues in the CDR3. The CDR3 protein is CASRAGVDVSPLHF. In DNA, the CDR3 is TGTGCCAGTCGTGCCGGGGTGGATGTTTCACCCCTCCACTTT.

This sequence joins TRBV18 and TRBJ1-2, with 9 bases aligning to TRBD1. V was clipped by 11 bases and J by 2 bases; unmatched bases: 9. The germline CDR1 and CDR2 sequences are KGHSH and LQKENI. CDR3 length: 14 amino acids. CDR3 loop: CAAHPGTGNYGYTF. The DNA of the CDR3 is TGTGCCGCTCACCCAGGGACAGGGAACTATGGCTACACCTTC.

The chain uses TRBV9 and TRBJ1-1, with D unresolved. V lost 0 bases and J 11 bases, leaving 17 bases between the germline ends. This CDR3 region has 14 residues. CDR1 and CDR2 from the germline V gene are SGDLS and YYNGEE. The CDR3 reads CASSVATVPSSAFF. The CDR3 DNA reads TGTGCCAGCAGCGTAGCTACGGTTCCTTCTTCGGCTTTCTTT.

This chain links TRBV19 with TRBJ1-5; 12 bases are shared with TRBD1. Germline assignment: CDR1 LNHDA and CDR2 SQIVND (reference sequence). V shed 1 base, J shed 5 bases, and the junction held 3 bases outside the gene matches. The CDR3 is 16 amino acids. The CDR3 nucleotides read TGTGCCAGTAGTATAGGGGGGACAGGGGGCTATCAGCCCCAGCATTTT. Its protein product is CASSIGGTGGYQPQHF.

This chain links TRBV7-9 with TRBJ1-6; no clear D gene. V lost 9 bases to trimming and J lost 0 bases, with 18 bases between them. The CDR3 runs to 17 residues. Germline CDR1 is SEHNR and CDR2 is FQNEAQ (reference sequence). This CDR3 reads CARGGVVISSYNSPLHF. CDR3 DNA sequence: TGTGCCAGGGGCGGGGTGGTCATCAGCTCCTATAATTCACCCCTCCACTTT. Combining the CDR3 with reference TRBV7-9 and TRBJ1-6 gives the whole variable domain DTGVSQNPRHKITKRGQNVTFRCDPISEHNRLYWYRQTLGQGPEFLTYFQNEAQLEKSRLLSDRFSAERPKGSFSTLEIQRTEQGDSAMYLCARGGVVISSYNSPLHFGNGTRLTVT.

The CDR3: CASSLRQNLNSPLHF. The DNA for the CDR3 is TGTGCCAGCAGCTTGAGACAGAACCTTAATTCACCCCTCCACTTT. The chain recombines TRBV7-2 with TRBJ1-6, with D maybe TRBD1 (5 bases). The CDR3 totals 15 residues. Germline V gene sequence: CDR1 SGHTA, CDR2 FQGNSA. The ends were cut back, 3 bases at V and 6 bases at J, with 12 bases in the middle. Full variable domain (missing parts from reference TRBV7-2 and TRBJ1-6): GAGVSQSPSNKVTEKGKDVELRCDPISGHTALYWYRQSLGQGLEFLIYFQGNSAPDKSGLPSDRFSAERTGGSVSTLTIQRTQQEDSAVYLCASSLRQNLNSPLHFGNGTRLTVT.

This clone came up once. The V gene is TRBV4-3, the J gene TRBJ2-3; 14 positions match TRBD2. There are 16 residues in the CDR3. Germline V gene data show CDR1 as LGHNA and CDR2 as YSLEER. V lost 3 bases and J lost 1; bases outside the gene matches: 0. CDR3 loop: CASSQTSGGGTDTQYF. The CDR3 region has the DNA TGCGCCAGCAGCCAGACTAGCGGGGGGGGCACAGATACGCAGTATTTT.

This clone has more than one count but fewer than ten. The chain links TRBV19 to TRBJ2-7, with D uncertain. The CDR3 totals 15 residues. The germline V gene has CDR1 LNHDA and CDR2 SQIVND (reference sequence). V lost 0 bases, J lost 3 bases, and 12 bases lay in between. The CDR3 sequence: CASSIEGQSYYEQYF. Written as DNA, the CDR3 is TGTGCCAGTAGTATAGAGGGCCAGTCTTACTACGAGCAGTACTTC.

The sample holds one count of this clone. The gene calls are TRBV7-2 and TRBJ1-4; no reliable D call. The CDR3 runs to 14 residues. Looked up from germline, CDR1 is SGHTA and CDR2 is FQGNSA. V lost 5 bases and J 6 bases, leaving 13 bases between the germline ends. The CDR3 region is CASSPGGSDEKLFF. DNA of the CDR3: TGTGCCAGCAGCCCCGGAGGGAGTGATGAAAAACTGTTTTTT.

This sequence joins TRBV28 and TRBJ1-6; 8 bases are shared with TRBD1. Trimming cost V 5 bases and J 2 bases; bases outside gene matches: 5. Per germline, CDR1 MDHEN and CDR2 SYDVKM. The CDR3 length is 16 residues. The CDR3 spells CASSTQGAPYNSPLHF. The CDR3 DNA reads TGTGCCAGCAGTACCCAGGGGGCACCCTATAATTCACCCCTCCACTTT.

V gene TRBV28 combines with J gene TRBJ1-6, with 9 bases identical to TRBD1. There are 15 residues in the CDR3. The germline CDR1 and CDR2 sequences are MDHEN and SYDVKM. V trimming: 4 bases; J trimming: 7 bases; junction bases outside the gene matches: 5. The CDR3 sequence is CASSYSGQGNSPLHF. In DNA, the CDR3 is TGTGCCAGCAGTTACTCGGGACAGGGAAATTCACCCCTCCACTTT.

The V and J genes are TRBV5-5 and TRBJ2-2; TRBD1 matches 7 bases. Germline V gene sequence: CDR1 SGHKS, CDR2 YYEKEE (reference sequence). Unmatched junction bases numbered 9, after V lost 4 bases and J lost 3 bases. The CDR3 has 16 amino acids. CDR3 sequence (DNA): TGTGCCAGCAGCGTTCCACAGGGGTATGACACCGGGGAGCTGTTTTTT. Protein product: CASSVPQGYDTGELFF.

There are a few counts of this clone. The chain couples TRBV19 to TRBJ1-4, with 8 nucleotides matching TRBD1. The CDR3 length is 14 residues. V dropped 7 bases and J dropped 0; count of bases not matched to a gene: 1. Germline CDR1 reads LNHDA; CDR2 reads SQIVND (reference sequence). DNA of the CDR3: TGTGCCAGTAAACAGGGGGCAACTAATGAAAAACTGTTTTTT. Protein sequence: CASKQGATNEKLFF.

Details on this clone: Other nucleotide sequences in the sample specify the same CDR3. This rearrangement joins TRBV6-1 to TRBJ1-3; no clear D gene. This CDR3 contains 13 residues. V was pared by 3 bases and J by 4 bases, with 7 bases between. Germline values: CDR1 MNHNS, CDR2 SASEGT. The CDR3 bases are TGTGCCAGCAGTGAGGGGAGGGGAAACACCATATATTTT. It is translated as CASSEGRGNTIYF.

The rearrangement uses TRBV5-4 and TRBJ2-1, with 9 bases matching TRBD1. CDR1 SGHNT and CDR2 YYREEE come from the germline V gene (reference sequence). V was clipped by 2 bases and J by 5 bases; unmatched bases: 8. CDR3 size: 16 residues. The CDR3 nucleotides are TGTGCCAGCAGCTTATCTACCGGGACAGGGAACAATGAGCAGTTCTTC. Encoded protein: CASSLSTGTGNNEQFF.

The chain's CDR3 is CASSPQGNRRNTIYF. DNA of the CDR3: TGTGCCAGCAGCCCTCAGGGGAACCGAAGAAACACCATATATTTT. V and J are TRBV7-2 and TRBJ1-3, with D tentatively TRBD1 (6 bases). The V and J ends lost 5 bases and 5 bases respectively, with 16 bases between them. CDR1 is SGHTA, CDR2 FQGNSA, per germline. The CDR3 totals 15 residues.

The V and J genes are TRBV6-6 and TRBJ1-2, with D unclear. Looked up from germline, CDR1 is MNHNY and CDR2 is SVGAGI (reference sequence). Trimming took 2 bases from V and 4 from J, leaving 8 bases between them. This CDR3 is built from 13 residues. The CDR3 region is CASSYGASYGYTF. As DNA, the CDR3 is TGTGCCAGCAGTTACGGAGCCTCCTATGGCTACACCTTC.

The chain combines TRBV28 with TRBJ1-2, with 7 positions matching TRBD1. J lost 8 bases, V lost 6 bases, and 9 bases had no gene match. The CDR3 is made up of 13 amino acids. Per germline, CDR1 MDHEN and CDR2 SYDVKM. The CDR3 spells CASRTGDRKGYTF. In nucleotides, the CDR3 is TGTGCCAGCAGAACGGGGGACAGAAAAGGCTACACCTTC.

This clone showed up many times. CDR3 residues: CASSLGVGRNSNYGYTF. The CDR3 DNA reads as TGTGCCAGCAGCTTGGGAGTTGGCAGGAACTCTAACTATGGCTACACCTTC. J is TRBJ1-2 and V is TRBV5-5; the D is unclear. The ends were cut back, 0 bases at V and 0 bases at J, with 15 bases in the middle. The germline gives CDR1 SGHKS, CDR2 YYEKEE (reference sequence). The CDR3 extends over 17 amino acids.

The chain couples TRBV11-2 to TRBJ2-2; a weak D match, TRBD2 (7 bases). The germline V gene has CDR1 SGHAT and CDR2 FQNNGV. This CDR3 has 16 amino acids. Trimming stripped 5 bases from V and 6 bases from J, with 19 bases between. CDR3 bases: TGTGCCAGCAGCCCGGTAGGGGGGGCGAGGGCCGGGGAGCTGTTTTTT. It codes for CASSPVGGARAGELFF.

This chain links TRBV4-2 with TRBJ2-7, with 12 bases aligning to TRBD2. Germline lookup yields CDR1 LGHNA and CDR2 YNFKEQ. This CDR3 has 17 residues. J lost 3 bases, V lost 0 bases, and 6 bases had no gene match. The CDR3 region has the DNA TGTGCCAGCAGCCAAGAGGGGCTAGCGGGGGGGGTCTACGAGCAGTACTTC. It is translated as CASSQEGLAGGVYEQYF.